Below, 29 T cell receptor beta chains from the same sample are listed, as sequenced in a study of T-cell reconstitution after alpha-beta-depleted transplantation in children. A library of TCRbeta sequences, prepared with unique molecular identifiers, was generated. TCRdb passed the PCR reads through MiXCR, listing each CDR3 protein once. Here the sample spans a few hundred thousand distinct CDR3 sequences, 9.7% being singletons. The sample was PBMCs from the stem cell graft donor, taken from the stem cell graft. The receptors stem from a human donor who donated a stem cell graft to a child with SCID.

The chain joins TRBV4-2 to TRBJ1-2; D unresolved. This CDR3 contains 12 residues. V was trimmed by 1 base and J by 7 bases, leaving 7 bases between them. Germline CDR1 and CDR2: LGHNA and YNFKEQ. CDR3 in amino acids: CASSQASPGYTF. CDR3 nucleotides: TGTGCCAGCAGCCAAGCGTCCCCTGGCTACACCTTC.

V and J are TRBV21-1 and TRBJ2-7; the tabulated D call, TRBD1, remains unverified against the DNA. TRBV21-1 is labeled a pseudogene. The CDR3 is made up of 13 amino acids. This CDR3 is CASSRGFLCEQYF. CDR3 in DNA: TGTGCCAGCAGCAGGGGGTTCCTCTGCGAGCAGTACTTC.

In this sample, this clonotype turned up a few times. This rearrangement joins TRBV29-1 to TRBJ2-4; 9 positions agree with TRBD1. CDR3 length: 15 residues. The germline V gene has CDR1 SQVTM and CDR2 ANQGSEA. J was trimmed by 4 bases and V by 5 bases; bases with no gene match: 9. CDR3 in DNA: TGCAGCGTTAGCGTTGGAGGGACAGGGAAAAACATTCAGTACTTC. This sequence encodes CSVSVGGTGKNIQYF.

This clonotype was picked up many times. The CDR3: CASSEPGQGYEQFF. In DNA, the CDR3 is TGCGCCAGCAGTGAGCCGGGACAGGGATATGAGCAGTTCTTC. The chain uses TRBV10-2 and TRBJ2-1; 9 nucleotides agree with TRBD1. The V segment lost 2 bases and the J segment 8 bases; nucleotides outside the gene matches: 4. The CDR3 contains 14 residues. The germline V gene encodes CDR1 WSHSY and CDR2 SAAADI.

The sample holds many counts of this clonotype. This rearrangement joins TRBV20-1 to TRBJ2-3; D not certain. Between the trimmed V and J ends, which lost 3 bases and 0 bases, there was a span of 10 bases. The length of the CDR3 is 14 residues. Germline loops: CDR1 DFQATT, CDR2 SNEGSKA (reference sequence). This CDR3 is CSARERASTDTQYF. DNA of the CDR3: TGCAGTGCTAGGGAACGGGCCAGCACAGATACGCAGTATTTT.

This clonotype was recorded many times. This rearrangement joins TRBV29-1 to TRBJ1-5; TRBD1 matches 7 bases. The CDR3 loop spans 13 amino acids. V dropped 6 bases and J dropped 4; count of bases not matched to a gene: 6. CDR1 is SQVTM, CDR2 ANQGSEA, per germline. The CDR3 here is CSVGQSPNQPQHF. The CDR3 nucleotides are TGCAGCGTGGGACAGTCCCCTAATCAGCCCCAGCATTTT.

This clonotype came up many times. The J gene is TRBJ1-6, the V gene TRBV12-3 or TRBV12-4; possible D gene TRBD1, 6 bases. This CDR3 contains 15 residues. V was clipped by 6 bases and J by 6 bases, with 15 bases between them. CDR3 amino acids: CASRSMGTFNSPLHF. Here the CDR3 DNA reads TGTGCCAGCAGATCAATGGGGACATTTAATTCACCCCTCCACTTT.

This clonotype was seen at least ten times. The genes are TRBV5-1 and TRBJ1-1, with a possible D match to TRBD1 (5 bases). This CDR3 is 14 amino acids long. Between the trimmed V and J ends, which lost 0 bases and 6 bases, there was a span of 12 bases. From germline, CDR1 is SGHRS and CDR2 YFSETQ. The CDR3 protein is CASSLEGRAAEAFF. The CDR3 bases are TGCGCCAGCAGCTTGGAGGGCAGGGCGGCTGAAGCTTTCTTT.

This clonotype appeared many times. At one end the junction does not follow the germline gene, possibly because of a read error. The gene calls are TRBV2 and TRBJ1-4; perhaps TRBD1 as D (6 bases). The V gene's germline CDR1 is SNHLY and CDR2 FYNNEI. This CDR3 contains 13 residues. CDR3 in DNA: TGTGCCAGCGGTGACAGGCCGCGGGGAAAACTGTTTTTT. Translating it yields CASGDRPRGKLFF.

CDR3: CASSPDRGSPLHF. DNA for the CDR3: TGTGCCAGCAGCCCTGACAGGGGGTCACCCCTCCACTTT. The rearrangement links TRBV12-3 or TRBV12-4 to TRBJ1-6, with 9 positions matching TRBD1. This CDR3 contains 13 residues. V shed 6 bases, J shed 10 bases, and the junction held 4 bases outside the gene matches.

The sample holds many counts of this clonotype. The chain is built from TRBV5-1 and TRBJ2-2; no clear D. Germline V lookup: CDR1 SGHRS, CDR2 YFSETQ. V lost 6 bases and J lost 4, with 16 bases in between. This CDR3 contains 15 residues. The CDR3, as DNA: TGCGCCAGCACTTTTATAGAGCGTTCCACCGGGGAGCTGTTTTTT. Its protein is CASTFIERSTGELFF.

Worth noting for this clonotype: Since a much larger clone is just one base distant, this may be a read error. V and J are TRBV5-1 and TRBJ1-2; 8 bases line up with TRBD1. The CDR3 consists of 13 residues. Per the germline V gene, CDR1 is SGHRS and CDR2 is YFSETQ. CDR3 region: CASSYRGAGGYPF. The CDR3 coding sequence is TGCGCCAGCAGCTACCGGGGAGCAGGGGGCTACCCCTTC.

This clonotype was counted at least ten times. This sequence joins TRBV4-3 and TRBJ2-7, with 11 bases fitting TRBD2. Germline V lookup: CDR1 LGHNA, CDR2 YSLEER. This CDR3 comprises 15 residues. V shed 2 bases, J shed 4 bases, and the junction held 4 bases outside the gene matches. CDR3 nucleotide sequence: TGCGCCAGCAGCCAAACTAGCGGGGGAAGGTACGAGCAGTACTTC. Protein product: CASSQTSGGRYEQYF.

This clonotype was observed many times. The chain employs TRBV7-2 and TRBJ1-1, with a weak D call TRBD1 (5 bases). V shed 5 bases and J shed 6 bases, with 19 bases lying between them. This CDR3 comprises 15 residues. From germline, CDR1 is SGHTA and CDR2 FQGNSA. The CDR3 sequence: CASSARGPTGAEAFF. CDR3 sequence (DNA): TGTGCCAGCAGCGCCCGGGGCCCAACTGGCGCTGAAGCTTTCTTT. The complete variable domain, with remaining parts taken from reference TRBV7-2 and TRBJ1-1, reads GAGVSQSPSNKVTEKGKDVELRCDPISGHTALYWYRQSLGQGLEFLIYFQGNSAPDKSGLPSDRFSAERTGGSVSTLTIQRTQQEDSAVYLCASSARGPTGAEAFFGQGTRLTVV.

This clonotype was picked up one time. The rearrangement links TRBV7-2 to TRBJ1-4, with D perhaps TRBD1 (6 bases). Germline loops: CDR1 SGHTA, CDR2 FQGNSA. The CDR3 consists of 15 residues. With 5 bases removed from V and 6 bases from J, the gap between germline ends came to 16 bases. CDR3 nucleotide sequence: TGTGCCAGCAGCCAGCGGGCAGGGGTGGATGAAAAACTGTTTTTT. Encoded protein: CASSQRAGVDEKLFF.

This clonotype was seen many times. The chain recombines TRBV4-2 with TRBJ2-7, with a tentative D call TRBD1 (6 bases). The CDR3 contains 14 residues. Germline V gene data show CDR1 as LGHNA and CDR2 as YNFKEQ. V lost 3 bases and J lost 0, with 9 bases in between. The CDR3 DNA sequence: TGTGCCAGCAGCCAGGACAGAAGCTCCTACGAGCAGTACTTC. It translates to CASSQDRSSYEQYF.

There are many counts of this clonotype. CDR3 in amino acids: CASTRLAGNYEQYF. CDR3 nucleotide sequence: TGTGCCTCTACGCGACTAGCGGGCAACTACGAGCAGTACTTC. The chain links TRBV10-3 to TRBJ2-7; 10 positions agree with TRBD2. Germline CDR1 is ENHRY and CDR2 is SYGVKD. V gave up 11 bases and J gave up 3 bases; unmatched junction bases: 10. The CDR3 loop spans 14 amino acids.

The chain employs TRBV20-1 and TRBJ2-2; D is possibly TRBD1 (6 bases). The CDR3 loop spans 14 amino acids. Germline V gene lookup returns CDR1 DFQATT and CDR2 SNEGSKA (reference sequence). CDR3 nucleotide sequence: TGCTGCGCTAGAGATGCAGGGGAGACCGGGGAGCTGTTTTTT. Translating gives CCARDAGETGELFF.

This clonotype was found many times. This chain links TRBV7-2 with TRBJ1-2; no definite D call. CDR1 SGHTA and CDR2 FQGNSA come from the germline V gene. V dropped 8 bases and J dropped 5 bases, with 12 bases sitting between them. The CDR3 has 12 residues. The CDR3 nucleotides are TGTGCCAGCCAGGACGGAGTTTATGGCTACACCTTC. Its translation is CASQDGVYGYTF.

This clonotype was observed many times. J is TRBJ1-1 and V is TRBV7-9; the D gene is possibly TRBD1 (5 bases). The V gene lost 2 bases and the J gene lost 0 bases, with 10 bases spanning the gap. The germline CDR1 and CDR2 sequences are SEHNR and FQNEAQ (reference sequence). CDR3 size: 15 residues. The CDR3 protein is CASSLRDPMNTEAFF. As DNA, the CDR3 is TGTGCCAGCAGCTTACGGGACCCGATGAACACTGAAGCTTTCTTT.

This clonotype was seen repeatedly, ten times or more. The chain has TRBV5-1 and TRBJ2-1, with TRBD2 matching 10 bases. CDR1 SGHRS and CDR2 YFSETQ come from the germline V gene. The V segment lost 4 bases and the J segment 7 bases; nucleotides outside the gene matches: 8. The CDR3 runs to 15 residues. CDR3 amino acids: CASSLSGGAGNEQFF. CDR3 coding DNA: TGCGCCAGCAGCCTAAGCGGGGGGGCTGGGAATGAGCAGTTCTTC.

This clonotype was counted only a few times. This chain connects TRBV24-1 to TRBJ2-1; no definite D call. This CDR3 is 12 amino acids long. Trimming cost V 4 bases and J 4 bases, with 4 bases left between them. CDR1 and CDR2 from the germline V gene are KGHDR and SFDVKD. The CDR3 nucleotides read TGTGCCACCAGTGACCCTTACAATGAGCAGTTCTTC. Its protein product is CATSDPYNEQFF.

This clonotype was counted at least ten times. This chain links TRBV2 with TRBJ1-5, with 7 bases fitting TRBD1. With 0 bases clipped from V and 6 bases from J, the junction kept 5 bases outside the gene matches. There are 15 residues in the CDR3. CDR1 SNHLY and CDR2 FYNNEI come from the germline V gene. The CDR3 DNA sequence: TGTGCCAGCAGTGAAGCGCTTAGGGGGCGTCAGCCCCAGCATTTT. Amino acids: CASSEALRGRQPQHF.

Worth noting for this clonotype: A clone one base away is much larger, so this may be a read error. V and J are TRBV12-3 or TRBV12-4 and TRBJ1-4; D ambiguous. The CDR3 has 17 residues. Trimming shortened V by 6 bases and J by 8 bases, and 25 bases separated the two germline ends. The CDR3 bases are TGTGCCAGCAGCCCAATCGGAAGGAGAGGAGGTGGGGAAAAACTGTTTTTT. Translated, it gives CASSPIGRRGGGEKLFF.

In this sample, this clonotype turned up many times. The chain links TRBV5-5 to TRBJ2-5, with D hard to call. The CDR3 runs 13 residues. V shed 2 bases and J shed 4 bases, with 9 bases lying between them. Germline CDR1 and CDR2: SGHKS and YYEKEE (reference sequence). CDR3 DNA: TGTGCCAGCAGCTTTCTCTCCGGAGAGACCCAGTACTTC. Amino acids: CASSFLSGETQYF.

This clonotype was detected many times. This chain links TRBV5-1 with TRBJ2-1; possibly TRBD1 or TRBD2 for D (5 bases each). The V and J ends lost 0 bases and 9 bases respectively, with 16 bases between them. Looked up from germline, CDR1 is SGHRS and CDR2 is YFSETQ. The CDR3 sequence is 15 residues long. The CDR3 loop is CASSLAPPVGVEQFF. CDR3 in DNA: TGCGCCAGCAGCTTGGCCCCCCCGGTGGGGGTTGAGCAGTTCTTC.

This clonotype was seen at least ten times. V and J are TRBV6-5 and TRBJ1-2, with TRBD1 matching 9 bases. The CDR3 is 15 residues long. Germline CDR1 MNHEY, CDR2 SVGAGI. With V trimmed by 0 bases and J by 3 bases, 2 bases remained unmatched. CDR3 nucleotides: TGTGCCAGCAGTTACTCAACAGGGGGCGACTATGGCTACACCTTC. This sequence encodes CASSYSTGGDYGYTF.

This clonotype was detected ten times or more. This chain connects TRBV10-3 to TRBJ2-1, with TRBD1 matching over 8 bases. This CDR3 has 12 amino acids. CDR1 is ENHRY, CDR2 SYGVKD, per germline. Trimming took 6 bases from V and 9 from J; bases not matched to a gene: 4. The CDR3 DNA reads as TGTGCCATCAGCCCCCAGGGGGCTGAGCAGTTCTTC. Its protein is CAISPQGAEQFF.

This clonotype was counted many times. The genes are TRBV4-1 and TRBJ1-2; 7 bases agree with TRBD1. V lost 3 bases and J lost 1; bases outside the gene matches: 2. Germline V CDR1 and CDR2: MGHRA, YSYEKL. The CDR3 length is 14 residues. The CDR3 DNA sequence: TGCGCCAGCAGCCAGACAGGGCATAACTATGGCTACACCTTC. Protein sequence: CASSQTGHNYGYTF.